The 17 T cell receptor beta chains presented below share a single source sample, sequenced in a study of T cells in Graves' hyperthyroidism and ophthalmopathy. The investigators amplified TCR beta CDR3 regions from RNA transcripts. The TCR CDR3 first-round RT-PCR relied on the HTBI primer set. TCRdb reanalysed the multiplex PCR reads using MiXCR and keeps one entry per CDR3 protein. Seen here are some 460,000 distinct CDR3 sequences, 15% to 19% observed once, and the top ten hold roughly 7.7%. The sequencing sample was made of blood. Receptor source: a young woman with Graves' hyperthyroidism.

The chain couples TRBV7-9 to TRBJ1-2; 7 bases fit TRBD1. Trimming at V came to 3 bases and at J to 6 bases, leaving 4 bases not matched to a gene. Germline V gene sequence: CDR1 SEHNR, CDR2 FQNEAQ (reference sequence). The CDR3 runs 13 residues. CDR3 protein: CASSLTGPDGYTF. CDR3 in DNA: TGTGCCAGCAGCTTGACAGGGCCCGATGGCTACACCTTC.

This clonotype was detected only a few times. CDR3 DNA sequence: TGTGCCAGCAGTTTGCGGTTAGACAAAAACATTCAGTACTTC. Its protein is CASSLRLDKNIQYF. V and J are TRBV28 and TRBJ2-4, with D unresolved. Germline lookup yields CDR1 MDHEN and CDR2 SYDVKM. The ends were cut back, 3 bases at V and 3 bases at J, with 9 bases in the middle. This CDR3 spans 14 amino acids.

There are many counts of this clonotype. The chain is built from TRBV20-1 and TRBJ2-3; 12 bases fit TRBD2. CDR1 is DFQATT, CDR2 SNEGSKA, per germline (reference sequence). There are 17 residues in the CDR3. Trimming at V came to 7 bases and at J to 0 bases, leaving 11 bases not matched to a gene. Written as DNA, the CDR3 is TGCAGTGTTAGTCCCGGGACTAGCGGGTCTAGCACAGATACGCAGTATTTT. It yields the protein CSVSPGTSGSSTDTQYF.

In this sample, this clonotype turned up a few times. The chain joins TRBV12-5 to TRBJ1-3; no clear D. With 1 base removed from V and 4 bases from J, the gap between germline ends came to 11 bases. CDR3 length: 15 amino acids. CDR1 and CDR2 (germline): LGHNT, FRNRAP. CDR3 residues: CASGLGVPPGNTIYF. In DNA form, the CDR3 reads TGTGCTAGTGGTTTGGGGGTCCCGCCGGGAAACACCATATATTTT.

This clonotype was picked up many times. The chain recombines TRBV20-1 with TRBJ2-7; 11 bases are a match to TRBD2. The CDR3 is 15 amino acids. CDR1 and CDR2 (germline): DFQATT, SNEGSKA (reference sequence). V was pared by 5 bases and J by 2 bases, with 8 bases of the junction left unmatched. CDR3 sequence: CSAEPSGGLPYEQYF. In DNA, the CDR3 is TGCAGTGCTGAGCCTAGCGGGGGGCTTCCCTACGAGCAGTACTTC.

This clonotype turned up a few times. With a much larger clone just one base away, this may be a read error. V gene TRBV20-1 combines with J gene TRBJ1-2; no clear D gene. Germline V gene lookup returns CDR1 DFQATT and CDR2 SNEGSKA (reference sequence). V was shortened by 0 bases and J by 2 bases, with 4 bases between the two germline ends. The CDR3 is 12 residues long. This CDR3 is CSAREQNYGYTF. The CDR3 DNA reads as TGCAGTGCTAGAGAACAGAACTATGGCTACACCTTC.

Comments on this clonotype: The junction departs from the called germline gene at one end, perhaps through a read error. The CDR3 DNA sequence: TGTGCTATCAGTGAGTCCAAGGGGGCTGGCGAAAAACTGTTTTTT. Protein product: CAISESKGAGEKLFF. The V gene is TRBV10-3, the J gene TRBJ1-4, with TRBD1 matching over 7 bases. The CDR3 runs to 15 residues. The germline gives CDR1 ENHRY, CDR2 SYGVKD.

V is TRBV9 and J is TRBJ2-1, with unresolved D. The CDR3 loop spans 16 amino acids. Per the germline V gene, CDR1 is SGDLS and CDR2 is YYNGEE. Trimming cost V 3 bases and J 6 bases, with 19 bases left between them. CDR3 residues: CASSGGPSEPFNEQFF. The CDR3 DNA sequence: TGTGCCAGCAGCGGGGGTCCTTCGGAGCCTTTCAATGAGCAGTTCTTC.

CDR3 DNA sequence: TGTGCCAGTAGAACAGGGGTTGGCAATTCACCCCTCCACTTT. As protein: CASRTGVGNSPLHF. The chain has TRBV2 and TRBJ1-6, with 7 bases fitting TRBD1. This CDR3 region has 14 residues. V gave up 9 bases and J gave up 7 bases; unmatched junction bases: 9. Per germline, CDR1 SNHLY and CDR2 FYNNEI. Full variable domain (missing parts from reference TRBV2 and TRBJ1-6): EPEVTQTPSHQVTQMGQEVILRCVPISNHLYFYWYRQILGQKVEFLVSFYNNEISEKSEIFDDQFSVERPDGSNFTLKIRSTKLEDSAMYFCASRTGVGNSPLHFGNGTRLTVT.

This clonotype was seen repeatedly, ten times or more. The chain employs TRBV11-3 and TRBJ1-2; TRBD1 is a possible D gene (5 bases). CDR3 length equals 12 residues. The V end lost 4 bases, the J end lost 6 bases, and 9 bases lay between the germline ends. Germline V gene sequence: CDR1 SGHNT, CDR2 YENEEA. CDR3 nucleotide sequence: TGTGCCAGCAGCTCCAGGGCCCATGGCTACACCTTC. Translating gives CASSSRAHGYTF.

This clonotype has a count of ten or more. The rearrangement links TRBV7-9 to TRBJ1-6; D is ambiguous. Germline V gives CDR1 SEHNR, CDR2 FQNEAQ (reference sequence). The V gene lost 5 bases and the J gene lost 9 bases, with 14 bases spanning the gap. The CDR3 contains 14 residues. CDR3 nucleotide sequence: TGTGCCAGCAGCCTCCCAGCCAACGGTTCACCCCTCCACTTT. Translated: CASSLPANGSPLHF.

The chain has TRBV27 and TRBJ2-7; D possibly corresponds to TRBD2 (5 bases). V shed 4 bases and J shed 7 bases, with 14 bases lying between them. This CDR3 is 13 amino acids long. CDR1 and CDR2 from the germline V gene are MNHEY and SMNVEV (reference sequence). The CDR3, as DNA: TGTGCCAGCAGTTGGGCTGCAACGGGAGAGCAGTACTTC. Protein: CASSWAATGEQYF.

There are many counts of this clonotype. This chain links TRBV3-1 with TRBJ2-7, with D possibly being TRBD2 (5 bases). Looked up from germline, CDR1 is LGHDT and CDR2 is YNNKEL (reference sequence). V lost 2 bases, J lost 1 base, and 12 bases lay in between. This CDR3 has 15 residues. The CDR3 here is CASSQNLAGSYEQYF. The CDR3 DNA sequence: TGTGCCAGCAGCCAAAACCTAGCTGGATCCTACGAGCAGTACTTC.

In this sample, this clonotype turned up many times. The J gene is TRBJ2-7, the V gene TRBV7-3, with 10 bases identical to TRBD1. Germline CDR1 and CDR2: SGHTA and FQGTGA. The ends lost 5 bases at V and 1 base at J; junction bases unmatched: 8. The CDR3 runs to 16 residues. The CDR3 protein is CASSLRPGQGSYEQYF. The CDR3 DNA follows: TGTGCCAGCAGCCTGCGACCGGGACAGGGGTCCTACGAGCAGTACTTC.

As regards this clonotype: Just one base apart from a much larger clone, this may be a read error. The genes are TRBV7-8 and TRBJ1-2, with 7 positions matching TRBD1. There are 15 residues in the CDR3. Germline V gives CDR1 SGHVS, CDR2 FQNEAQ. Written as DNA, the CDR3 is TGTGCCTGCAGCTTGACCCTGACAGGGCCCTATGGCTACACCTTC. Translation gives CACSLTLTGPYGYTF.

This clonotype has ten or more counts. The chain joins TRBV2 to TRBJ2-7; TRBD1 agrees at 9 bases. Germline V gene data show CDR1 as SNHLY and CDR2 as FYNNEI. Unmatched junction bases numbered 6, after V lost 6 bases and J lost 12 bases. The CDR3 has 11 amino acids. CDR3 protein: CASRDRGGLYF. In DNA, the CDR3 is TGTGCCAGCAGGGACAGGGGAGGGCTGTACTTC.

In this sample, this clonotype turned up many times. The chain combines TRBV20-1 with TRBJ2-2; TRBD2 aligns across 12 bases. Losses at the gene ends were 6 bases for V and 4 bases for J; bases not matched to a gene: 9. Germline lookup yields CDR1 DFQATT and CDR2 SNEGSKA (reference sequence). There are 16 residues in the CDR3. CDR3 sequence: CSASRTSGDLTGELFF. The CDR3 nucleotides read TGCAGTGCATCACGGACTAGCGGGGACCTCACCGGGGAGCTGTTTTTT.